These T cell receptor beta chains were read from a single sample in a study of CD8 T cells in Susac syndrome. TCRdb called the immunoSEQ multiplex PCR reads again in MiXCR, with one record for every CDR3 protein. The sample yields about 19,000 distinct CDR3 sequences, roughly 95% seen once. The sequenced material came from CD8+ T cells from PBMCs. The receptors shown here come from a human donor in good health. The CDR3 runs from the conserved cysteine through the conserved F or W. A D gene is named only where the DNA matches it firmly. Rows may omit the clone size; those that give it use once, few, many or a size class.

clone_size: NA; v_call: TRBV9; j_call: TRBJ2-1; d_call: TRBD1; cdr3_aa: CASSDPRGIFNNEQFF; cdr3_nt: TGTGCCAGCAGCGACCCCAGGGGGATTTTCAACAATGAGCAGTTCTTC
clone_size: NA; v_call: TRBV6-2/TRBV6-3; j_call: TRBJ2-7; d_call: NA; cdr3_aa: CASSYGVFYEQYF; cdr3_nt: TGTGCCAGCAGTTACGGCGTTTTCTACGAGCAGTACTTC
clone_size: once; v_call: TRBV27; j_call: TRBJ2-1; d_call: NA; cdr3_aa: CASSLHQGTSSYNEQFF; cdr3_nt: TGTGCCAGCAGTCTCCACCAAGGGACCAGCTCCTACAATGAGCAGTTCTTC
clone_size: few; v_call: TRBV19; j_call: TRBJ1-5; d_call: NA; cdr3_aa: CASNLRQLSNQPQHF; cdr3_nt: TGTGCCAGTAACCTACGGCAGCTTAGCAATCAGCCCCAGCATTTT
clone_size: NA; v_call: TRBV12-5; j_call: TRBJ2-5; d_call: TRBD1; cdr3_aa: CASRQGSQETQYF; cdr3_nt: TGTGCTAGTCGACAGGGTTCACAAGAGACCCAGTACTTC
clone_size: NA; v_call: TRBV7-9; j_call: TRBJ2-5; d_call: NA; cdr3_aa: CASSRMGPQETQYF; cdr3_nt: TGTGCCAGCAGCCGGATGGGGCCCCAGGAGACCCAGTACTTC
clone_size: NA; v_call: TRBV7-9; j_call: TRBJ2-1; d_call: TRBD2; cdr3_aa: CASSSGASGRLGQFF; cdr3_nt: TGTGCCAGCAGCTCCGGAGCTAGCGGGAGACTTGGGCAGTTCTTC
clone_size: NA; v_call: TRBV27; j_call: TRBJ1-4; d_call: NA; cdr3_aa: CASSLNPAGTNEKLFF; cdr3_nt: TGTGCCAGCAGTTTAAACCCAGCAGGGACTAACGAAAAACTGTTTTTT
clone_size: NA; v_call: TRBV3-1; j_call: TRBJ1-1; d_call: NA; cdr3_aa: CASSQEARGVTEAFF; cdr3_nt: TGTGCCAGCAGCCAAGAAGCCAGAGGAGTCACTGAAGCTTTCTTT
clone_size: NA; v_call: TRBV24-1; j_call: TRBJ1-1; d_call: NA; cdr3_aa: CATSDKGPRAEAFF; cdr3_nt: TGTGCCACCAGTGATAAGGGACCAAGGGCTGAAGCTTTCTTT
clone_size: once; v_call: TRBV27; j_call: TRBJ2-7; d_call: NA; cdr3_aa: CASSFSGPAYEQYF; cdr3_nt: TGTGCCAGCAGTTTCTCGGGACCGGCGTACGAGCAGTACTTC
clone_size: NA; v_call: TRBV20-1; j_call: TRBJ2-7; d_call: NA; cdr3_aa: CSARDHDRTYEQYF; cdr3_nt: TGCAGTGCTAGAGATCATGACCGCACCTACGAGCAGTACTTC
clone_size: NA; v_call: TRBV7-9; j_call: TRBJ2-7; d_call: TRBD2; cdr3_aa: CASSTGLANPYEQYF; cdr3_nt: TGTGCCAGCAGCACCGGACTAGCCAATCCCTACGAGCAGTACTTC
clone_size: NA; v_call: TRBV5-6; j_call: TRBJ2-3; d_call: NA; cdr3_aa: CASSHIVEADTQYF; cdr3_nt: TGTGCCAGCAGCCATATAGTGGAAGCAGATACGCAGTATTTT
clone_size: NA; v_call: TRBV21-1; j_call: TRBJ2-4; d_call: NA; cdr3_aa: CASSKRGRLAKNIQYF; cdr3_nt: TGTGCCAGCAGCAAGAGGGGGCGACTAGCCAAAAACATTCAGTACTTC
clone_size: NA; v_call: TRBV9; j_call: TRBJ1-2; d_call: NA; cdr3_aa: CASSVSGAHHYTF; cdr3_nt: TGTGCCAGCAGCGTTTCCGGGGCCCATCACTACACCTTC
clone_size: NA; v_call: TRBV7-2; j_call: TRBJ2-3; d_call: NA; cdr3_aa: CASSAFRIDTQYF; cdr3_nt: TGTGCCAGCAGCGCCTTTCGTATAGATACGCAGTATTTT
clone_size: NA; v_call: TRBV6-5; j_call: TRBJ2-3; d_call: NA; cdr3_aa: CASSPDGTDTQYF; cdr3_nt: TGTGCCAGCAGTCCCGACGGCACAGATACGCAGTATTTT
clone_size: NA; v_call: TRBV6-5; j_call: TRBJ2-1; d_call: TRBD1; cdr3_aa: CASSYVFGTGASYNEQFF; cdr3_nt: TGTGCCAGCAGTTACGTTTTTGGGACAGGGGCCTCCTACAATGAGCAGTTCTTC
clone_size: once; v_call: TRBV7-2; j_call: TRBJ2-7; d_call: TRBD1; cdr3_aa: CASSFRSFYGQDPSYEQYF; cdr3_nt: TGTGCCAGCAGCTTCCGCTCCTTCTACGGACAGGACCCCTCCTACGAGCAGTACTTC
clone_size: NA; v_call: TRBV12-5; j_call: TRBJ2-1; d_call: TRBD2; cdr3_aa: CASGLGTSAEIGQFF; cdr3_nt: TGTGCTAGTGGTTTGGGGACTAGCGCGGAGATCGGGCAGTTCTTC
clone_size: NA; v_call: TRBV4-1; j_call: TRBJ2-4; d_call: NA; cdr3_aa: CASTNEGGNIQYF; cdr3_nt: TGCGCCAGCACAAACGAGGGGGGCAACATTCAGTACTTC
clone_size: NA; v_call: TRBV29-1; j_call: TRBJ2-2; d_call: NA; cdr3_aa: CSVEDTGELFF; cdr3_nt: TGCAGCGTTGAAGACACCGGGGAGCTGTTTTTT
clone_size: NA; v_call: TRBV5-1; j_call: TRBJ2-2; d_call: NA; cdr3_aa: CASSSTGFAGELFF; cdr3_nt: TGCGCCAGCAGCTCCACAGGGTTTGCCGGGGAGCTGTTTTTT
clone_size: NA; v_call: TRBV21-1; j_call: TRBJ2-7; d_call: NA; cdr3_aa: CASRIAGSGRREQYF; cdr3_nt: TGTGCCAGCCGGATCGCGGGTAGCGGGAGGCGCGAGCAGTACTTC
clone_size: NA; v_call: TRBV7-8; j_call: TRBJ1-1; d_call: NA; cdr3_aa: CASSLGYAHTEAFF; cdr3_nt: TGTGCCAGCAGCTTAGGATACGCGCACACTGAAGCTTTCTTT
clone_size: NA; v_call: TRBV20-1; j_call: TRBJ1-5; d_call: NA; cdr3_aa: CSALRGDFNQPQHF; cdr3_nt: TGCAGTGCCTTAAGGGGAGATTTCAATCAGCCCCAGCATTTT
clone_size: NA; v_call: TRBV7-3; j_call: TRBJ2-1; d_call: NA; cdr3_aa: CASSPYGGVANEQFF; cdr3_nt: TGTGCCAGCAGCCCCTACGGCGGGGTGGCCAATGAGCAGTTCTTC
clone_size: once; v_call: TRBV7-9; j_call: TRBJ1-1; d_call: NA; cdr3_aa: CASSSPFDRSEAFF; cdr3_nt: TGTGCCAGCAGCTCGCCATTTGACAGATCCGAAGCTTTCTTT
clone_size: NA; v_call: TRBV7-9; j_call: TRBJ1-1; d_call: NA; cdr3_aa: CASSSSNTEAFF; cdr3_nt: TGTGCCAGCAGCAGCAGCAACACTGAAGCTTTCTTT
clone_size: NA; v_call: TRBV4-3; j_call: TRBJ2-2; d_call: NA; cdr3_aa: CASSQTGGELFF; cdr3_nt: TGCGCCAGCAGCCAGACAGGTGGGGAGCTGTTTTTT